This entry is about one TCR beta chain. Its cognate antigen is unknown. The sample is drawn from a study of cytomegalovirus exposure and HLA in healthy donors. Study-level results: The only immune exposure information that was available was CMV serostatus.

Unrecorded immune exposure was likely among donors, who were nominally healthy when sampled. This PCR relied on a set of 60 Vbeta primers and 13 Jbeta primers. In the authors' workflow: The count from a later analysis was roughly 80 million unique TCR beta chains, around 11 million of them shared. Assay used: immunoSEQ multiplex PCR; TCRdb lists only in-frame clones, some missing. V, J and clone size are those of that table, while D and trimming were read from the DNA. The sample holds roughly 73,000 clones; roughly 70% are singletons and the top ten take 9.5% to 15%. This sequence originates from a man aged 65-85 years in good health and CMV-seronegative. Sequenced input: PBMCs.

The CDR3 here is CASSEAPAGQAPKFF. DNA of the CDR3: TGTGCCAGCAGTGAAGCGCCCGCGGGTCAAGCCCCCAAGTTCTTC. The chain is built from TRBV6-1 and TRBJ2-1; TRBD2 is a possible D gene (5 bases). V lost 0 bases, J lost 14 bases, and 20 bases lay in between. This CDR3 has 15 residues. Germline V gene sequence: CDR1 MNHNS, CDR2 SASEGT.